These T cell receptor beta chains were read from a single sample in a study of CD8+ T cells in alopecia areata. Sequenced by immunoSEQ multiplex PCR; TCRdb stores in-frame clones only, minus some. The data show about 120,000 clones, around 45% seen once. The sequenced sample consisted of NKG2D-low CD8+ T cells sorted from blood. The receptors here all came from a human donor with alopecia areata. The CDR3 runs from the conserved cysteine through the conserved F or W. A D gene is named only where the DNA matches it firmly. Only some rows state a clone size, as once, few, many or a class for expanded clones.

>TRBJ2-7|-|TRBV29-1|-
CSVDSGPDEQYF
TGCAGCGTTGATTCAGGACCCGACGAGCAGTACTTC
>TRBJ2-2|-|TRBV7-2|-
CASSPTHTGELFF
TGTGCCAGCAGCCCGACACACACCGGGGAGCTGTTTTTT
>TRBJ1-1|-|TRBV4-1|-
CASSPRGGEGTEAFF
TGCGCCAGCAGCCCGCGCGGAGGGGAGGGGACTGAAGCTTTCTTT
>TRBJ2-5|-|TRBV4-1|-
CASSQEGETQYF
TGCGCCAGCAGCCAGGAAGGTGAGACCCAGTACTTC
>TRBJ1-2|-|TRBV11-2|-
CASSLLPRGTAYGYTF
TGTGCCAGCAGCCTGCTACCAAGGGGGACCGCATATGGCTACACCTTC
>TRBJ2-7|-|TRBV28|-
CASSLRGHYEQYF
TGTGCCAGCAGTTTAAGGGGCCACTACGAGCAGTACTTC
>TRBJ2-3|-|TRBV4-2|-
CASSQEGTDTQYF
TGTGCCAGCAGCCAAGAAGGGACAGATACGCAGTATTTT
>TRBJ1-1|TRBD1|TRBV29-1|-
CSVDLDRAGTEAFF
TGCAGCGTTGACCTGGACAGGGCTGGCACTGAAGCTTTCTTT
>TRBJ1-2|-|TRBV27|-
CASKSPSYGYTF
TGTGCCAGCAAAAGCCCCAGTTATGGCTACACCTTC
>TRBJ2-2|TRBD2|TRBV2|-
CAEGRSGSITGELFF
TGTGCAGAGGGGCGTAGCGGGAGCATCACCGGGGAGCTGTTTTTT
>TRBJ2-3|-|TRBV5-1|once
CASTASTDTQYF
TGCGCCAGCACGGCTAGCACAGATACGCAGTATTTT
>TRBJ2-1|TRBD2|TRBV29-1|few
CSVGLDYNEQFF
TGCAGCGTGGGACTAGACTACAATGAGCAGTTCTTC
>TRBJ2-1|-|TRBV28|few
CASSLATEYNEQFF
TGTGCCAGCAGTTTGGCGACGGAGTACAATGAGCAGTTCTTC
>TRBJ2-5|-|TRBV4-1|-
CASSQDSISETQYF
TGCGCCAGCAGCCAAGATAGTATATCAGAGACCCAGTACTTC
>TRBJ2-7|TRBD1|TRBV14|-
CASSLRGSYEQYF
TGTGCCAGCAGCCTCAGGGGGAGCTACGAGCAGTACTTC
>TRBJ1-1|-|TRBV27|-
CASSLMGGNTEAFF
TGTGCCAGCAGTTTAATGGGGGGAAACACTGAAGCTTTCTTT
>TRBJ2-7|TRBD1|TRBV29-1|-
CSVEVVWDRETYEQYF
TGCAGCGTTGAAGTCGTGTGGGACAGGGAAACCTACGAGCAGTACTTC
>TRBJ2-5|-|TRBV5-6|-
CASSLGQSGETQYF
TGTGCCAGCAGCTTGGGACAGTCCGGGGAGACCCAGTACTTC
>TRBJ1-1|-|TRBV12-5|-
CASGDAGVGNTEAFF
TGTGCTAGTGGTGACGCAGGGGTAGGGAACACTGAAGCTTTCTTT
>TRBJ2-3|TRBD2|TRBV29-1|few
CSVVAGAADTQYF
TGCAGCGTCGTAGCGGGAGCCGCAGATACGCAGTATTTT
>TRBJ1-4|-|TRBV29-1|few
CSVEDSSTGGQFNEKLFF
TGCAGCGTTGAAGATAGTTCGACCGGAGGACAGTTTAATGAAAAACTGTTTTTT
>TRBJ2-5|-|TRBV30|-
CAWSRSGEETQYF
TGTGCCTGGAGTCGGTCAGGGGAAGAGACCCAGTACTTC
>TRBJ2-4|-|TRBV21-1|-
CASSLLRGVAKNIQYF
TGTGCCAGCAGCCTTCTCAGGGGGGTAGCCAAAAACATTCAGTACTTC
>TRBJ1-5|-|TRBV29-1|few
CSVENGSSNQPQHF
TGCAGCGTTGAAAACGGCTCTAGCAATCAGCCCCAGCATTTT
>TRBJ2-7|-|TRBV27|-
CASSLTATSYEQYF
TGTGCCAGCAGTTTAACGGCCACCTCCTACGAGCAGTACTTC
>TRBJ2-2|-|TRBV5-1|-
CASSPWTAANTGELFF
TGCGCCAGCAGCCCCTGGACAGCCGCGAACACCGGGGAGCTGTTTTTT
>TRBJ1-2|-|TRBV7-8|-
CASSLGTGYGYTF
TGTGCCAGCAGCTTAGGCACTGGTTATGGCTACACCTTC
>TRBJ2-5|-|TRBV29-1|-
CSVQDQYF
TGCAGCGTTCAGGACCAGTACTTC
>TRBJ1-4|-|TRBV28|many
CASSLYEKLFF
TGTGCCAGCAGTTTATACGAAAAACTGTTTTTT
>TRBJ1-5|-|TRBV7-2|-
CASSLAGGDQPQHF
TGTGCCAGCAGCCTAGCGGGTGGAGATCAGCCCCAGCATTTT
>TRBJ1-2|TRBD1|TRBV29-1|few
CSVEALAGTEVYTF
TGCAGCGTTGAAGCGCTTGCCGGGACAGAGGTCTACACCTTC
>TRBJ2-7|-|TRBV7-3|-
CASSLGTAGYEQYF
TGTGCCAGCAGCTTAGGGACTGCAGGCTACGAGCAGTACTTC
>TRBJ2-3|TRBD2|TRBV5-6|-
CASSLGAGERDTQYF
TGTGCCAGCAGCTTGGGAGCGGGGGAACGGGATACGCAGTATTTT
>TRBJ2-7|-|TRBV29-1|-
CSVEQRLAYIGAQYF
TGCAGCGTCGAACAACGGCTAGCGTATATAGGGGCGCAGTACTTC
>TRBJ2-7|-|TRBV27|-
CASALGGAYEQYF
TGTGCCAGCGCCCTTGGGGGAGCCTACGAGCAGTACTTC
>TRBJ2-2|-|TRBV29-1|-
CSVAPQPHNPYKRWELFF
TGCAGCGTTGCCCCGCAGCCCCATAACCCTTACAAAAGGTGGGAGCTGTTTTTT
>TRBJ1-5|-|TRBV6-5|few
CASSIHRGQPQHF
TGTGCCAGCAGTATTCATCGCGGGCAGCCCCAGCATTTT
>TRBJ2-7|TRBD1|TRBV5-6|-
CASSLGPGQGTPYEQYF
TGTGCCAGCAGCTTGGGGCCGGGACAGGGGACGCCCTACGAGCAGTACTTC
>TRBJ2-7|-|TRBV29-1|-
CSVIGYEQYF
TGCAGCGTTATCGGATACGAGCAGTACTTC
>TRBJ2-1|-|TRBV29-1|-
CSVVGLNEQFF
TGCAGCGTAGTAGGGCTAAATGAGCAGTTCTTC